A single count supports the clone carrying this T cell receptor beta chain. Its antigen remains unknown. These data originate in a study of cytomegalovirus exposure and HLA in healthy donors. Overall study context: The use of the same platform for the approximately 130 validation repertoires and the 550 to 850 first-cohort repertoires was reported by a later analysis.

Broader study findings: One later analysis, an examination of the approximately 130 validation repertoires, found that first-cohort TCR clusters tended to co-occur in them. Cytomegalovirus association was listed for 150 to 200 TCR beta chains.

The CDR3 extends over 14 amino acids. V lost 0 bases to trimming and J lost 3 bases, with 7 bases between them. The V gene's germline CDR1 is SGHDT and CDR2 YYEEEE. Only in-frame clones appear in the TCRdb table, and some are missing; sequencing was by immunoSEQ multiplex PCR. The sample has about 220,000 clones, approximately 80% seen once. The validation cohort, a group of over a hundred subjects, included the donors and was separate from the approximately 670-subject first cohort. The sample was PBMCs. The source is a woman aged 25 to 39 in good health and CMV-seropositive. This chain links TRBV5-6 with TRBJ2-1, with TRBD2 as a possible D gene (5 bases). This CDR3 reads CASSLVGDYNEQFF. The CDR3 DNA reads TGTGCCAGCAGCTTGGTCGGGGACTACAATGAGCAGTTCTTC. The variable domain in full, completed from reference TRBV5-6 and TRBJ2-1, reads DAGVTQSPTHLIKTRGQQVTLRCSPKSGHDTVSWYQQALGQGPQFIFQYYEEEERQRGNFPDRFSGHQFPNYSSELNVNALLLGDSALYLCASSLVGDYNEQFFGPGTRLTVL.